Each of the 13 T cell receptor beta chains below was sequenced from the same sample in a study of T cell clones after liver transplantation. Sequencing was performed with immunoSEQ multiplex PCR; in TCRdb, only in-frame clones are kept and a portion is missing. The sample carries tens of thousands of clones, about four fifths recorded once. Sequenced here: CD4+ T cells from blood, sampled 12 months after liver transplant. The receptors shown here come from a human patient who received a liver transplant. Some of the T cells may derive from the graft donor.

V is TRBV5-1 and J is TRBJ1-1, with D possibly being TRBD1 (5 bases). CDR3 length: 14 amino acids. Germline CDR1 and CDR2: SGHRS and YFSETQ. V was clipped by 4 bases and J by 3 bases, with 13 bases between them. The CDR3 region has the DNA TGCGCCAGCAGCCGACAGTCAATGGACACTGAAGCTTTCTTT. Its translation: CASSRQSMDTEAFF.

The V call is TRBV6-6, the J call TRBJ1-1; D is undetermined. The germline V gene encodes CDR1 MNHNY and CDR2 SVGAGI (reference sequence). The V and J ends lost 7 bases and 1 base respectively, with 10 bases between them. This CDR3 is built from 13 residues. CDR3: CASIRDKNTEAFF. CDR3 nucleotide sequence: TGTGCCAGCATCCGAGACAAGAACACTGAAGCTTTCTTT.

The rearrangement links TRBV29-1 to TRBJ2-1, with 8 bases identical to TRBD2. From germline, CDR1 is SQVTM and CDR2 ANQGSEA. V lost 4 bases to trimming and J lost 3 bases; unmatched junction nucleotides: 5. The CDR3 contains 14 residues. CDR3 region: CSVVGTSVYNEQFF. The CDR3 nucleotides read TGCAGCGTTGTTGGGACTAGTGTCTACAATGAGCAGTTCTTC.

The chain has TRBV7-8 and TRBJ2-1, with TRBD2 matching over 11 bases. The CDR3 is 19 residues long. Trimming cost V 3 bases and J 9 bases; bases outside gene matches: 19. CDR1 and CDR2 (germline): SGHVS, FQNEAQ. The CDR3 is CASSFALAGERGGNSEQFF. DNA of the CDR3: TGTGCCAGCAGCTTCGCACTAGCGGGAGAGAGAGGGGGTAATAGTGAGCAGTTCTTC.

Only one count was recorded for this clone. V is TRBV18 and J is TRBJ2-1; 9 nucleotides line up with TRBD2. The V and J ends lost 2 bases and 9 bases, in that order; junction bases with no gene match: 8. The germline CDR1 and CDR2 sequences are KGHSH and LQKENI. The CDR3 contains 15 residues. The CDR3 region is CASSPGGRAGGEQFF. The CDR3 nucleotides are TGTGCCAGCTCACCAGGCGGGAGGGCCGGTGGTGAGCAGTTCTTC.

The table lists this clone with a count of one. The CDR3 bases are TGTGCCAGCGGATCTAGCGACCCTCTCTACGAGCAGTACTTC. It yields the protein CASGSSDPLYEQYF. The chain employs TRBV28 and TRBJ2-7, with D possibly being TRBD2 (6 bases). Looked up from germline, CDR1 is MDHEN and CDR2 is SYDVKM. The V gene lost 8 bases and the J gene lost 3 bases, with 17 bases spanning the gap. CDR3 length equals 14 residues. Filled out from reference TRBV28 and TRBJ2-7, the complete variable domain reads DVKVTQSSRYLVKRTGEKVFLECVQDMDHENMFWYRQDPGLGLRLIYFSYDVKMKEKGDIPEGYSVSREKKERFSLILESASTNQTSMYLCASGSSDPLYEQYFGPGTRLTVT.

This chain uses TRBV28 with TRBJ2-5; TRBD2 agrees at 7 bases. The V gene end was trimmed by 3 bases and the J gene end by 5 bases; junction bases not matched to a gene: 6. The CDR3 totals 14 residues. The germline CDR1 and CDR2 sequences are MDHEN and SYDVKM. CDR3 loop: CASSFWAGDETQYF. In DNA form, the CDR3 reads TGTGCCAGCAGTTTCTGGGCGGGAGACGAGACCCAGTACTTC.

V and J are TRBV6-1 and TRBJ2-7; 8 positions agree with TRBD1. V gave up 4 bases and J gave up 1 base; unmatched junction bases: 6. Germline V gives CDR1 MNHNS, CDR2 SASEGT. The CDR3 loop spans 15 amino acids. The CDR3 DNA sequence: TGTGCCAGCAGTGGGACAGGGCTAGCATCCTACGAGCAGTACTTC. This sequence encodes CASSGTGLASYEQYF.

The V and J genes are TRBV7-9 and TRBJ2-1; 8 bases match TRBD2. This CDR3 is 15 amino acids long. V shed 2 bases, J shed 7 bases, and the junction held 7 bases outside the gene matches. Germline CDR1 is SEHNR and CDR2 is FQNEAQ (reference sequence). CDR3 amino acids: CASSLPSGPLNEQFF. CDR3 in DNA: TGTGCCAGCAGCTTACCTAGCGGGCCTCTGAATGAGCAGTTCTTC.

This clone was seen a handful of times. The V gene is TRBV2, the J gene TRBJ1-1, with a possible D match to TRBD1 (5 bases). Germline values: CDR1 SNHLY, CDR2 FYNNEI. There are 15 residues in the CDR3. V lost 6 bases, J lost 4 bases, and 18 bases lay in between. CDR3 nucleotide sequence: TGTGCCAGCAGGGCTAAATGGGGCGGAGGCACTGAAGCTTTCTTT. Translated: CASRAKWGGGTEAFF.

The V gene is TRBV19, the J gene TRBJ1-3; no clear D. The CDR3 totals 14 residues. Germline loops: CDR1 LNHDA, CDR2 SQIVND (reference sequence). V lost 5 bases, J lost 1 base, and 9 bases lay in between. Here the CDR3 DNA reads TGTGCCAGTAGTCCACGTGATTCTGGAAACACCATATATTTT. It yields the protein CASSPRDSGNTIYF.

This chain connects TRBV5-5 to TRBJ2-1, with 13 bases aligning to TRBD2. The germline gives CDR1 SGHKS, CDR2 YYEKEE (reference sequence). The CDR3 is 17 residues long. V lost 1 base and J lost 3; bases outside the gene matches: 4. The CDR3: CASSLTSGRGFYNEQFF. The DNA for the CDR3 is TGTGCCAGCAGCTTGACTAGCGGGAGGGGGTTCTACAATGAGCAGTTCTTC.

CDR3 sequence: CASSAGGKGPDYGYTF. CDR3 nucleotide sequence: TGCGCCAGCAGCGCGGGTGGTAAGGGGCCGGACTATGGCTACACCTTC. This chain links TRBV5-1 with TRBJ1-2; tentatively, D is TRBD1 (5 bases). In germline, CDR1 is SGHRS, CDR2 YFSETQ. This CDR3 contains 16 residues. V lost 4 bases and J 3 bases, leaving 19 bases between the germline ends.